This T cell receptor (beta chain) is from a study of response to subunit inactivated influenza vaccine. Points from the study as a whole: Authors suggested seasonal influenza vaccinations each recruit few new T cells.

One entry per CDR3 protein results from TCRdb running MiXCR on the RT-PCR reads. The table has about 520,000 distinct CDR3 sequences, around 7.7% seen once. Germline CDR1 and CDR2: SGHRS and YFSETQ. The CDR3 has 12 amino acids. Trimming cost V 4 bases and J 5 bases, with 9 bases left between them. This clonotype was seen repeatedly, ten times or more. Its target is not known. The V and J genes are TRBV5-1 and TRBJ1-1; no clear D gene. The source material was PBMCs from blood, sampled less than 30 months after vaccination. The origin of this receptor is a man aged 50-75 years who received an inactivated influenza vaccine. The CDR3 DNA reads TGCGCCAGCAGCGTTGATTTAACTGAAGCTTTCTTT. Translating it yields CASSVDLTEAFF.